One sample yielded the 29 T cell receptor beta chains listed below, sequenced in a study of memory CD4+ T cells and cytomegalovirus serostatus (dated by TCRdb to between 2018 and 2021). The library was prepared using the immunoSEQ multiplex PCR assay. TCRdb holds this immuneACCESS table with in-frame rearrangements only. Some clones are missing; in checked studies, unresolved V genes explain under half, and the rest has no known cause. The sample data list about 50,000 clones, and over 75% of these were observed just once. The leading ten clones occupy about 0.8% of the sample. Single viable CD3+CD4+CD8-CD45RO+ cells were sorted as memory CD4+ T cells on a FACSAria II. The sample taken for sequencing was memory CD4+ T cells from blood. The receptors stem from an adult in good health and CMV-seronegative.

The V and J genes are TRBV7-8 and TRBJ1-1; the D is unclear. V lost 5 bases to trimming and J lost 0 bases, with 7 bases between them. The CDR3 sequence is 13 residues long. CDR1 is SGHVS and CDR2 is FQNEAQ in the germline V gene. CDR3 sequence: CASSPRLNTEAFF. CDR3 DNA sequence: TGTGCCAGCAGCCCCCGATTGAACACTGAAGCTTTCTTT.

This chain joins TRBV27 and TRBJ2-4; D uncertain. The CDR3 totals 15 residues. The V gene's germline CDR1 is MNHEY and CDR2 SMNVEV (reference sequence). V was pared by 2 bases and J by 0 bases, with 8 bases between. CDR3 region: CASSLNGRAKNIQYF. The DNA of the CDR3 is TGTGCCAGCAGTTTAAACGGTAGAGCCAAAAACATTCAGTACTTC.

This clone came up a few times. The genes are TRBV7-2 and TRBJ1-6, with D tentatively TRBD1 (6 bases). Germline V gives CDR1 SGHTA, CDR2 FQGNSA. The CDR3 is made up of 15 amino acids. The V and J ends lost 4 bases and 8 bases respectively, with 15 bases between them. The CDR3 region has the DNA TGTGCCAGCAGCTGGATCGGACAGCGGGATTCACCCCTCCACTTT. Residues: CASSWIGQRDSPLHF.

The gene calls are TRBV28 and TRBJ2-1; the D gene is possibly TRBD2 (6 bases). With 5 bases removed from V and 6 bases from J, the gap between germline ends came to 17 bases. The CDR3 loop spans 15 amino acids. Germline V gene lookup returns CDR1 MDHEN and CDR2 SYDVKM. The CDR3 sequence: CASSAGLTGSNEQFF. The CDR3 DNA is TGTGCCAGCAGTGCGGGACTCACTGGGTCCAATGAGCAGTTCTTC.

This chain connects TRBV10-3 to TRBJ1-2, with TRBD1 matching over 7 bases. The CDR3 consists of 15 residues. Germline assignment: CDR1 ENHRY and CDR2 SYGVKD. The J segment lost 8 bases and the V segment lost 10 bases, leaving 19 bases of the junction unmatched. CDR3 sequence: CATGVPNDRVWGYTF. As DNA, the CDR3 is TGTGCCACAGGGGTGCCCAACGACAGGGTCTGGGGCTACACCTTC.

CDR3 coding DNA: TGTGCCAGCAGGGGTGGTGGGGTTCAGCCCCAGCATTTT. This sequence encodes CASRGGGVQPQHF. The chain joins TRBV2 to TRBJ1-5, with unresolved D. V lost 6 bases, J lost 6 bases, and 12 bases lay in between. Germline V lookup: CDR1 SNHLY, CDR2 FYNNEI. The CDR3 has 13 residues.

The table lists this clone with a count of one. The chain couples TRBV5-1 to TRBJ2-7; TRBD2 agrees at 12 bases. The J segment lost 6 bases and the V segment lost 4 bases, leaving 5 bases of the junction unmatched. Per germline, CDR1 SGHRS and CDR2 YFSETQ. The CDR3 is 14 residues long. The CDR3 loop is CASSPSGRVSEQYF. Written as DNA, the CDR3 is TGCGCCAGCAGCCCTAGCGGGAGGGTGAGCGAGCAGTACTTC.

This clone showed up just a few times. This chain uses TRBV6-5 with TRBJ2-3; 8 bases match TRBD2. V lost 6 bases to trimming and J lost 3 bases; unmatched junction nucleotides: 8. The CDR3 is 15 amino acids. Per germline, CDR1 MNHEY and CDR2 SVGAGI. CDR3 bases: TGTGCCAGCAGCCCCCCGGGACTAGTAACAGATACGCAGTATTTT. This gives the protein CASSPPGLVTDTQYF.

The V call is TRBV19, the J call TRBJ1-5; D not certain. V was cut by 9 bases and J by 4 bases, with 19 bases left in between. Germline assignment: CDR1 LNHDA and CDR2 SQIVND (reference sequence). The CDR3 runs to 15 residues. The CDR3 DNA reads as TGTGCCAGCAAAAGAAAGGATAGACCGAATCAGCCCCAGCATTTT. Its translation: CASKRKDRPNQPQHF.

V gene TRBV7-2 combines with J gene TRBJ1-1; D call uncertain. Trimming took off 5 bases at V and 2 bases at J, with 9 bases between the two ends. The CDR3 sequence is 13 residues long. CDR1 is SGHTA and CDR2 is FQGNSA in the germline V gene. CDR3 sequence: CASSPYLNTEAFF. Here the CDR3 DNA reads TGTGCCAGCAGCCCTTACCTTAACACTGAAGCTTTCTTT.

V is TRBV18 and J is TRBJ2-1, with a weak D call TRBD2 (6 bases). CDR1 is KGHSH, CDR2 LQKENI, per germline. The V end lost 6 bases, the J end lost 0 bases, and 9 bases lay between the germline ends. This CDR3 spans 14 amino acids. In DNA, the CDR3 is TGTGCCAGCTCTGGGGGGAGCTCCTACAATGAGCAGTTCTTC. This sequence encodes CASSGGSSYNEQFF.

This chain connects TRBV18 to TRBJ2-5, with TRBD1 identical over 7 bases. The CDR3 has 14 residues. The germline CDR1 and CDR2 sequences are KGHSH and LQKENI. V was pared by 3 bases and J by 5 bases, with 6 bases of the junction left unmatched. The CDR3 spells CASSPPGGEETQYF. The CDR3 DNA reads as TGTGCCAGCTCACCGCCAGGGGGTGAGGAGACCCAGTACTTC.

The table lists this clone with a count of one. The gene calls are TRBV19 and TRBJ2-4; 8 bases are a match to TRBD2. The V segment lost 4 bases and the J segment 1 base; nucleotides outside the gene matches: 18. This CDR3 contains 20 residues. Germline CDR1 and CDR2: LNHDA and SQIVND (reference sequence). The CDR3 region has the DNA TGTGCCAGTAGTAGGTCGGGGGGGGCGAAGTTTTATACGGCCAAAAACATTCAGTACTTC. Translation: CASSRSGGAKFYTAKNIQYF.

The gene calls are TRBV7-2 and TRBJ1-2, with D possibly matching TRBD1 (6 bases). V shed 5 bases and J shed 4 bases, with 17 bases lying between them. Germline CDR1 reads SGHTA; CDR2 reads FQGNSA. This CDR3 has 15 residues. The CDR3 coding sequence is TGTGCCAGCAGCGGACGGGACACCTTAGCCTATGGCTACACCTTC. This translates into CASSGRDTLAYGYTF.

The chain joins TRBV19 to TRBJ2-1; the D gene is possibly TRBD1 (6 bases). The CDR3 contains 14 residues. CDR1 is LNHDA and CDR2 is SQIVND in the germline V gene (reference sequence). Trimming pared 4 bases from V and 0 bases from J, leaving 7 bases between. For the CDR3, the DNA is TGTGCCAGTAGTACAGGGGTCTCCTACAATGAGCAGTTCTTC. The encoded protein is CASSTGVSYNEQFF.

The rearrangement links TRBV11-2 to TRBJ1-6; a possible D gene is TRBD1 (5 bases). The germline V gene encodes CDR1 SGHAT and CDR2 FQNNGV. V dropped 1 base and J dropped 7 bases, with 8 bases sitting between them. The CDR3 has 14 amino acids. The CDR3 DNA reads TGTGCCAGCAGCTTAGGGGGCGCAAATTCACCCCTCCACTTT. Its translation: CASSLGGANSPLHF.

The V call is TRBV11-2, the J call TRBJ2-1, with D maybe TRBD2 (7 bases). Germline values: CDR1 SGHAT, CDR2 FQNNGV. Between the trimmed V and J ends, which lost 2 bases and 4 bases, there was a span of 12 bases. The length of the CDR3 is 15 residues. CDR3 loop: CASSLNKGGYNEQFF. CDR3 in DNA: TGTGCCAGCAGCTTAAATAAGGGGGGGTACAATGAGCAGTTCTTC.

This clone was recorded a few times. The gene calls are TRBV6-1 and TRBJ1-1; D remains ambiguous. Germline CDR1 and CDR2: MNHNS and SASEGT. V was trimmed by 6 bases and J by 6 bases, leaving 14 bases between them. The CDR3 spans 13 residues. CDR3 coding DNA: TGTGCCAGCAGGAGGGAGTTCGGCGCTGAAGCTTTCTTT. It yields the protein CASRREFGAEAFF.

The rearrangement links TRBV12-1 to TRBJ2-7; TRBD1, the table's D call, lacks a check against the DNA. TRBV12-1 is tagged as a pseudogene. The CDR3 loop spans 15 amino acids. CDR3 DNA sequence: TGTGCCAGCAGCCAGGGACAGGGGGTTGTTTGCGAGCAGTACTTC. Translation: CASSQGQGVVCEQYF.

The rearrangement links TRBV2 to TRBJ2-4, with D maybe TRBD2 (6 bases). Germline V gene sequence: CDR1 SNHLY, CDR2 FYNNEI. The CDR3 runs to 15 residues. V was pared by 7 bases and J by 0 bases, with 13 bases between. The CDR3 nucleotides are TGTGCCAGCAACCCCGGGACTTTAGCCAAAAACATTCAGTACTTC. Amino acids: CASNPGTLAKNIQYF.

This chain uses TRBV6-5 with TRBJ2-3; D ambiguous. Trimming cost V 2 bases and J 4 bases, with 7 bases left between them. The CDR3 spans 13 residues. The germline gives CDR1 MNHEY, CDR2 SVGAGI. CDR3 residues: CASSYDSSDTQYF. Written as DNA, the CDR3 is TGTGCCAGCAGTTACGACTCGTCAGATACGCAGTATTTT.

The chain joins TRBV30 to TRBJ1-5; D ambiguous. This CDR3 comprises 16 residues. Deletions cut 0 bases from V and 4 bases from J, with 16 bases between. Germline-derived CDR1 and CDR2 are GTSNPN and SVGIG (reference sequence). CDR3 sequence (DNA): TGTGCCTGGAGTGTGGGTGGGAGTCCTTTAAATCAGCCCCAGCATTTT. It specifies CAWSVGGSPLNQPQHF.

CDR3 residues: CASSLNGAAGGYTF. The CDR3 DNA reads as TGTGCCAGCAGTCTAAACGGGGCTGCGGGTGGCTACACCTTC. The chain employs TRBV27 and TRBJ1-2; D might be TRBD1 (5 bases). Germline V gives CDR1 MNHEY, CDR2 SMNVEV (reference sequence). V lost 5 bases and J lost 7, with 17 bases in between. CDR3 length: 14 amino acids.

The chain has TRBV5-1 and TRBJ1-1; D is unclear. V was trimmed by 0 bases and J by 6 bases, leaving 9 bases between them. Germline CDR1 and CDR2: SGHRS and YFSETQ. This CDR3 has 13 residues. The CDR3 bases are TGCGCCAGCAGCTTGGTGGGTCCCGCTGAAGCTTTCTTT. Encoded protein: CASSLVGPAEAFF.

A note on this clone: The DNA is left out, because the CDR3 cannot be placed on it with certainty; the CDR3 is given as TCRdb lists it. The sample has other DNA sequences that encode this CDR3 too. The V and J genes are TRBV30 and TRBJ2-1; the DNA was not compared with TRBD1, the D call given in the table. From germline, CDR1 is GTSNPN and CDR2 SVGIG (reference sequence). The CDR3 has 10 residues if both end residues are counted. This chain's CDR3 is CAWGQGTQFF.

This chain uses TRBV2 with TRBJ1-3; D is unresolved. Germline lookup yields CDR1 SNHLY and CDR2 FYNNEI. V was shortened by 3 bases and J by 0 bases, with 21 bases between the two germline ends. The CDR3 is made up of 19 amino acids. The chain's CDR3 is CASSEVPFARTFSGNTIYF. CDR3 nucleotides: TGTGCCAGCAGTGAGGTCCCCTTTGCGCGTACCTTCTCTGGAAACACCATATATTTT.

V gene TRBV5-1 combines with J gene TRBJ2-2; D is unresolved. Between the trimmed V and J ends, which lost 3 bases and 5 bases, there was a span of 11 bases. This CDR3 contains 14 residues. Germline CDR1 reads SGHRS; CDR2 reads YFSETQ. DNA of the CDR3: TGCGCCAGCAGCTCCAACCTCGGGACCGGGGAGCTGTTTTTT. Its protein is CASSSNLGTGELFF.

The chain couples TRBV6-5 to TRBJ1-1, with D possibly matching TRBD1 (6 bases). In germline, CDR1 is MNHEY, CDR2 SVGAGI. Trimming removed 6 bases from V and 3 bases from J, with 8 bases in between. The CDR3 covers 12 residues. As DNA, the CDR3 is TGTGCCAGCAGCAGGGGCTACACTGAAGCTTTCTTT. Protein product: CASSRGYTEAFF.

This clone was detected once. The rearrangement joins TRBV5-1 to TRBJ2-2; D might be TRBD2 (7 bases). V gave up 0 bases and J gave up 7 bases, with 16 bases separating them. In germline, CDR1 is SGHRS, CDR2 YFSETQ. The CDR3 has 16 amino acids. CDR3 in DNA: TGCGCCAGCAGCTTGGCCGGGGGGCGAACTTACGGGGAGCTGTTTTTT. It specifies CASSLAGGRTYGELFF. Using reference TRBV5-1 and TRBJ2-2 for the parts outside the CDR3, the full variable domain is KAGVTQTPRYLIKTRGQQVTLSCSPISGHRSVSWYQQTPGQGLQFLFEYFSETQRNKGNFPGRFSGRQFSNSRSEMNVSTLELGDSALYLCASSLAGGRTYGELFFGEGSRLTVL.